This T cell receptor (beta chain) is from a study of graft-versus-host responses after intestinal transplantation. The ends were cut back, 0 bases at V and 0 bases at J, with 7 bases in the middle. CDR1 is SGHDT and CDR2 is YYEEEE in the germline V gene. The CDR3 is 15 amino acids. The assay was immunoSEQ multiplex PCR, and TCRdb's table has in-frame clones only and misses some. The data hold 7,500 to 10,000 clones, with 94% observed a single time. This chain links TRBV5-6 with TRBJ1-3; D is uncertain. The receptor was derived from a human patient who received an intestinal transplant, so some T cells may come from the graft donor. Sample: PBMCs, taken 8 days after intestinal transplant. The CDR3 DNA is TGTGCCAGCAGCTTGGGACCGTCCTCTGGAAACACCATATATTTT. Amino acids: CASSLGPSSGNTIYF.